This T cell receptor (beta chain) emerged from a study of shared clonotypes between healthy human individuals. The germline gives CDR1 SGDLS, CDR2 YYNGEE. V dropped 2 bases and J dropped 2 bases, with 11 bases sitting between them. CDR3 size: 14 residues. Study processing details: There were no quality scores in the junction-only immunoSEQ sequences, so filtering differed. TCRdb's table, derived via immunoSEQ multiplex PCR, lists solely in-frame clones and lacks some. The V and J calls and clone size were taken over from that table, and D and trimming were inferred from the DNA. The repertoire holds 600,000 to 750,000 clones, with about 90% as singletons.

The chain uses TRBV9 and TRBJ2-7; D possibly corresponds to TRBD1 (5 bases). This clonotype was obtained from a man between 18 and 35 years old in good health. Some clones in this sample may be carry-over from other donors' samples. Sequencing was performed on memory CD8+ T cells from PBMCs. The sample's subset: CD45RO+ cells pooled with CCR7-negative TemRA cells. The CDR3 nucleotides read TGTGCCAGCAGCGTGTCCGACAGTCCCTACGAGCAGTACTTC. Its translation is CASSVSDSPYEQYF.